These 19 T cell receptor beta chains share one sample of origin, sequenced in a study of control samples from healthy donors and cancer patients. Clones were sequenced by immunoSEQ multiplex PCR, and TCRdb holds only the in-frame ones, with some missing. This sample carries around 140,000 clones, roughly 93% of them seen once, and the ten largest clones take 5.8%. Sequenced sample: blood. Receptors were obtained from a man in his late teens or twenties in good health.

This clone has only one observation. J is TRBJ2-5 and V is TRBV27; possible D gene TRBD2, 5 bases. Germline V gives CDR1 MNHEY, CDR2 SMNVEV (reference sequence). V was shortened by 1 base and J by 2 bases, with 20 bases between the two germline ends. The CDR3 loop spans 18 amino acids. The CDR3 protein is CASSLLGGSTPWQETQYF. The DNA of the CDR3 is TGTGCCAGCAGTTTATTAGGTGGGAGCACACCGTGGCAAGAGACCCAGTACTTC.

The chain couples TRBV5-6 to TRBJ2-7, with 7 bases fitting TRBD1. Germline CDR1 SGHDT, CDR2 YYEEEE. Germline trimming cut 4 bases from V and 1 base from J; bases unmatched to any gene: 5. The CDR3 is made up of 14 amino acids. The CDR3 DNA sequence: TGTGCCAGCAGCCCCCAGGGGGTATCCTACGAGCAGTACTTC. As protein: CASSPQGVSYEQYF.

The CDR3 region is CASSHGGGRNTIYF. CDR3 in DNA: TGTGCCAGCAGCCATGGGGGCGGGAGAAACACCATATATTTT. V is TRBV5-5 and J is TRBJ1-3; TRBD1 is a possible D gene (6 bases). This CDR3 contains 14 residues. From germline, CDR1 is SGHKS and CDR2 YYEKEE (reference sequence). V lost 4 bases and J 5 bases, leaving 13 bases between the germline ends. Based on the CDR3 plus reference TRBV5-5 and TRBJ1-3, the full variable domain is DAGVTQSPTHLIKTRGQQVTLRCSPISGHKSVSWYQQVLGQGPQFIFQYYEKEERGRGNFPDRFSARQFPNYSSELNVNALLLGDSALYLCASSHGGGRNTIYFGEGSWLTVV.

The V call is TRBV5-4, the J call TRBJ1-1; the match to TRBD1 covers 7 bases. There are 16 residues in the CDR3. Per germline, CDR1 SGHNT and CDR2 YYREEE (reference sequence). The trim removed 4 bases at V and 11 bases at J, leaving 20 bases unmatched. The CDR3 sequence: CASSRRAQGEVPGAFF. In DNA, the CDR3 is TGTGCCAGCAGCCGTAGGGCCCAGGGGGAGGTACCGGGCGCTTTCTTT.

The chain is built from TRBV5-1 and TRBJ1-2; possibly TRBD1 for D (5 bases). The CDR3 is made up of 15 amino acids. Germline V gene lookup returns CDR1 SGHRS and CDR2 YFSETQ. Between the trimmed V and J ends, which lost 0 bases and 4 bases, there was a span of 13 bases. CDR3 residues: CASSLEDGGAYGYTF. DNA of the CDR3: TGCGCCAGCAGCTTGGAGGACGGTGGGGCCTATGGCTACACCTTC.

The chain couples TRBV3-1 (or the pseudogene TRBV3-2) to TRBJ2-7; TRBD1 might be the D (6 bases). This CDR3 spans 14 amino acids. Trimming took 4 bases from V and 1 from J, leaving 11 bases between them. Germline V lookup: CDR1 LGHDT, CDR2 YNNKEL (reference sequence). In DNA form, the CDR3 reads TGTGCCAGCAGCCTGGACAGACTTTCCTACGAGCAGTACTTC. Residues: CASSLDRLSYEQYF.

The rearrangement links TRBV15 to TRBJ2-5; D gene ambiguous. The germline V gene has CDR1 LNHNV and CDR2 YYDKDF (reference sequence). This CDR3 contains 15 residues. Trimming removed 1 base from V and 7 bases from J, with 16 bases in between. The CDR3 is CATSRAGRTPGTQYF. CDR3 in DNA: TGTGCCACCAGCAGAGCAGGACGGACCCCCGGGACCCAGTACTTC.

This clone was counted a single time. The rearrangement uses TRBV29-1 and TRBJ1-1, with TRBD1 identical over 8 bases. There are 12 residues in the CDR3. With V trimmed by 7 bases and J by 5 bases, 6 bases remained unmatched. Germline CDR1 reads SQVTM; CDR2 reads ANQGSEA. The chain's CDR3 is CSGSDRGTEAFF. The CDR3 bases are TGCAGCGGCTCCGACAGGGGAACTGAAGCTTTCTTT. Using reference TRBV29-1 and TRBJ1-1 for the parts outside the CDR3, the full variable domain is SAVISQKPSRDICQRGTSLTIQCQVDSQVTMMFWYRQQPGQSLTLIATANQGSEATYESGFVIDKFPISRPNLTFSTLTVSNMSPEDSSIYLCSGSDRGTEAFFGQGTRLTVV.

This clone was found once. CDR3 region: CASSQWWEETQYF. In DNA form, the CDR3 reads TGCGCCAGCAGCCAATGGTGGGAAGAGACCCAGTACTTC. V is TRBV4-1 and J is TRBJ2-5; D uncertain. The CDR3 length is 13 residues. Germline CDR1 reads MGHRA; CDR2 reads YSYEKL. The V gene lost 2 bases and the J gene lost 3 bases, with 7 bases spanning the gap.

This sequence joins TRBV19 and TRBJ1-5, with TRBD1 matching over 8 bases. The germline CDR1 and CDR2 sequences are LNHDA and SQIVND (reference sequence). V was clipped by 6 bases and J by 1 base; unmatched bases: 11. This CDR3 spans 17 amino acids. The CDR3 region has the DNA TGTGCCAGTAGGAGGGGTGACAGGGGACCGAGCAATCAGCCCCAGCATTTT. Protein: CASRRGDRGPSNQPQHF.

The CDR3 region has the DNA TGTGCCACCAGCAGAGACGTCATTACCACTGAAGCTTTCTTT. This encodes CATSRDVITTEAFF. This chain connects TRBV15 to TRBJ1-1; D gene unclear. The V end was cut by 0 bases, the J end by 4 bases, with 9 bases between. The CDR3 is 14 amino acids. The germline gives CDR1 LNHNV, CDR2 YYDKDF (reference sequence).

The V and J genes are TRBV28 and TRBJ1-2; tentative D call: TRBD1 (5 bases). The CDR3 has 15 amino acids. V was pared by 6 bases and J by 2 bases, with 16 bases between. Germline loops: CDR1 MDHEN, CDR2 SYDVKM. For the CDR3, the DNA is TGTGCCAGCAGCCCACGGGATCCAGGGAACTATGGCTACACCTTC. Protein: CASSPRDPGNYGYTF.

V usage is TRBV5-4 and J usage is TRBJ2-1, with 11 bases lining up with TRBD2. Trimming took 0 bases from V and 9 from J; bases not matched to a gene: 5. Germline V CDR1 and CDR2: SGHNT, YYREEE (reference sequence). CDR3 length: 15 amino acids. Here the CDR3 DNA reads TGTGCCAGCAGCTTGGGACTAGCGGGGCGCACTGAGCAGTTCTTC. This gives the protein CASSLGLAGRTEQFF.

This chain joins TRBV29-1 and TRBJ2-2; D not resolved. Trimming left V 3 bases short and J 3 bases short, with 5 bases between. CDR1 and CDR2 from the germline V gene are SQVTM and ANQGSEA. The CDR3 has 12 amino acids. The CDR3 loop reads CSVEPDTGELFF. CDR3 coding DNA: TGCAGCGTTGAGCCGGACACCGGGGAGCTGTTTTTT.

This clone was observed a few times. V gene TRBV3-1 (or the pseudogene TRBV3-2) combines with J gene TRBJ1-2; weak D call: TRBD1 (6 bases). The CDR3 has 14 amino acids. CDR1 and CDR2 from the germline V gene are LGHDT and YNNKEL (reference sequence). Trimming stripped 0 bases from V and 6 bases from J, with 11 bases between. In DNA, the CDR3 is TGTGCCAGCAGCCAAGAAACAGGGCGGGATGGCTACACCTTC. Protein: CASSQETGRDGYTF.

The chain employs TRBV28 and TRBJ1-5; D gene unclear. Deletions cut 2 bases from V and 0 bases from J, with 5 bases between. There are 14 residues in the CDR3. Germline V lookup: CDR1 MDHEN, CDR2 SYDVKM. CDR3 sequence reads: CASSLKGSNQPQHF. CDR3 DNA sequence: TGTGCCAGCAGTTTAAAGGGTAGCAATCAGCCCCAGCATTTT.

Here the CDR3 reads CASSVGSSSYNEQFF. The CDR3 DNA is TGTGCCAGCAGCGTAGGTAGTAGCTCCTACAATGAGCAGTTCTTC. The genes are TRBV9 and TRBJ2-1; no clear D. The germline V gene has CDR1 SGDLS and CDR2 YYNGEE. Between the trimmed V and J ends, which lost 0 bases and 0 bases, there was a span of 7 bases. This CDR3 is built from 15 residues. The full variable domain, rest sourced from reference TRBV9 and TRBJ2-1, is DSGVTQTPKHLITATGQRVTLRCSPRSGDLSVYWYQQSLDQGLQFLIQYYNGEERAKGNILERFSAQQFPDLHSELNLSSLELGDSALYFCASSVGSSSYNEQFFGPGTRLTVL.

This chain connects TRBV6-1 to TRBJ2-7, with D perhaps being TRBD1 or TRBD2 (5 bases each). V was clipped by 2 bases and J by 3 bases, with 17 bases between them. Germline-derived CDR1 and CDR2 are MNHNS and SASEGT. CDR3 length: 16 amino acids. The CDR3 DNA reads TGTGCCAGCAGTGAACCCAAAGAGGCAGGGAGCTACGAGCAGTACTTC. This sequence encodes CASSEPKEAGSYEQYF.

J is TRBJ2-7 and V is TRBV5-6; TRBD1 aligns across 8 bases. Germline CDR1 SGHDT, CDR2 YYEEEE. The CDR3 has 15 residues. Trimming took 3 bases from V and 0 from J; bases not matched to a gene: 5. The CDR3 DNA sequence: TGTGCCAGCAGCTCCGGGACAGGCGACTCCTACGAGCAGTACTTC. As protein: CASSSGTGDSYEQYF.